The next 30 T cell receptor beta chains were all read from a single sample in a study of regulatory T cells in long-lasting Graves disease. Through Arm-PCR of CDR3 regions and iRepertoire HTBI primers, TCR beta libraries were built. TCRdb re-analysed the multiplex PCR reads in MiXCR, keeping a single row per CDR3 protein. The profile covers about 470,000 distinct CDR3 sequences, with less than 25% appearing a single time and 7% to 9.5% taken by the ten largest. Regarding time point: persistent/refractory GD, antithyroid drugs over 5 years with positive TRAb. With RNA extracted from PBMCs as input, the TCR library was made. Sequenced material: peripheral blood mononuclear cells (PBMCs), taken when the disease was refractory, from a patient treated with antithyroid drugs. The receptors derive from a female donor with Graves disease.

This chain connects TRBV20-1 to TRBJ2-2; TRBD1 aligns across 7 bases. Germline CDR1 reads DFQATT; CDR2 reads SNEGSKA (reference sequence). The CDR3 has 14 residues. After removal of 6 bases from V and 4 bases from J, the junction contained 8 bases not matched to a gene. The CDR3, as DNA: TGCAGTGCCCCGAAGGGGGCAGGCACCGGGGAGCTGTTTTTT. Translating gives CSAPKGAGTGELFF.

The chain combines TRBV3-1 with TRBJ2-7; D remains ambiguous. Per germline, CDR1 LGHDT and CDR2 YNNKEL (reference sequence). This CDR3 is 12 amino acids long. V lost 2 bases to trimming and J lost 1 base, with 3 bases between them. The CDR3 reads CASSQMSYEQYF. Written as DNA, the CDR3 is TGTGCCAGCAGCCAAATGTCCTACGAGCAGTACTTC.

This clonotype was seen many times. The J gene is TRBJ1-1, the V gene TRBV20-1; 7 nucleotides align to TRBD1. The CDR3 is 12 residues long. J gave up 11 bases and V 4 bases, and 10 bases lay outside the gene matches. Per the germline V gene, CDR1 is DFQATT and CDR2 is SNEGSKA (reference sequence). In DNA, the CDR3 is TGCAGTGCTAAGGGGGACAGTCGGGAGGCTTTCTTT. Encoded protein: CSAKGDSREAFF.

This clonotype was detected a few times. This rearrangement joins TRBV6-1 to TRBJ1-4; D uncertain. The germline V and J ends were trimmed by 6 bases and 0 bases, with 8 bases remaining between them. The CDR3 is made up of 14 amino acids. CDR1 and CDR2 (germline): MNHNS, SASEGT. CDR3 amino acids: CASRSRATNEKLFF. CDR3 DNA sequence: TGTGCCAGCAGATCTCGGGCAACTAATGAAAAACTGTTTTTT.

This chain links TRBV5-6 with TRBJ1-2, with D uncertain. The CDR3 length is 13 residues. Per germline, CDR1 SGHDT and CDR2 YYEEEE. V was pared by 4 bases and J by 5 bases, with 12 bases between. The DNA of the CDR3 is TGTGCCAGCAGCCTCCGGGCAGGTTATGGCTACACCTTC. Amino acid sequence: CASSLRAGYGYTF.

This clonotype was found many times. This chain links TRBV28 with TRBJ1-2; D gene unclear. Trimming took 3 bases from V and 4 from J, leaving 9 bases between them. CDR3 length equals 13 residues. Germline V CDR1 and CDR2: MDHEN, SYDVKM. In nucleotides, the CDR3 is TGTGCCAGCAGTTTCAGTGGGATCTATGGCTACACCTTC. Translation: CASSFSGIYGYTF.

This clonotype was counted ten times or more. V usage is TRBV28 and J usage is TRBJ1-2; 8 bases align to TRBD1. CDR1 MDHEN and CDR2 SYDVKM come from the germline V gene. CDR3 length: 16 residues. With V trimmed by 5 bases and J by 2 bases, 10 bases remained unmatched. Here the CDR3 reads CASSPSPRTGNYGYTF. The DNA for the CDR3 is TGTGCCAGCAGTCCTTCCCCCCGGACAGGGAACTATGGCTACACCTTC.

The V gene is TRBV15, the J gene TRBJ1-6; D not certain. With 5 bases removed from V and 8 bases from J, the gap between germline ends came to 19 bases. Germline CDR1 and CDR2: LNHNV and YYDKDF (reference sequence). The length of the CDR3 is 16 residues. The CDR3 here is CATSVGFSSIDSPLHF. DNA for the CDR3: TGTGCCACCAGCGTAGGATTTAGCTCTATTGATTCACCCCTCCACTTT.

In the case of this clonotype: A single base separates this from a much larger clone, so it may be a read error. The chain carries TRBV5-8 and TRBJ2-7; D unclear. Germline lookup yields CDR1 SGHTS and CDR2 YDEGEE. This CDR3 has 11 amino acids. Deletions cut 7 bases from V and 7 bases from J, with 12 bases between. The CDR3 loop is CASGPLWEQYF. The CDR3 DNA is TGTGCCAGCGGCCCTCTTTGGGAGCAGTACTTC.

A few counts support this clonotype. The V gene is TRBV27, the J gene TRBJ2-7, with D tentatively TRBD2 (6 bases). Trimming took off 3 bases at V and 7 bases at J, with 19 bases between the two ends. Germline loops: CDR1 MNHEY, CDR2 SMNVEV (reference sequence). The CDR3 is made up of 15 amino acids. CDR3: CASSLLVGRGEEQYF. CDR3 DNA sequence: TGTGCCAGCAGTTTGTTGGTCGGGAGAGGGGAAGAGCAGTACTTC.

CDR3 residues: CASSSFRTSGANTGELFF. Here the CDR3 DNA reads TGTGCCAGCAGCTCTTTCCGGACTAGCGGAGCGAACACCGGGGAGCTGTTTTTT. The gene calls are TRBV7-9 and TRBJ2-2; TRBD2 matches at 10 bases. J lost 0 bases, V lost 4 bases, and 8 bases had no gene match. Germline loops: CDR1 SEHNR, CDR2 FQNEAQ (reference sequence). The CDR3 covers 18 residues.

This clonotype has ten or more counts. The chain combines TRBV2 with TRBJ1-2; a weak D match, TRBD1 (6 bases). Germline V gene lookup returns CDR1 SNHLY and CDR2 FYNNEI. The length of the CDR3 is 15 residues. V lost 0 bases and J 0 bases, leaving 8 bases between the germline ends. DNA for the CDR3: TGTGCCAGCAGTGAAGCACGGACAGCTAACTATGGCTACACCTTC. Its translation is CASSEARTANYGYTF.

The CDR3 is CASSDGGVHYEQYF. In nucleotides, the CDR3 is TGTGCCAGCAGCGACGGTGGGGTCCACTACGAGCAGTACTTC. The V and J genes are TRBV7-9 and TRBJ2-7; no firm D call. The CDR3 covers 14 residues. Germline V gives CDR1 SEHNR, CDR2 FQNEAQ (reference sequence). The ends were cut back, 5 bases at V and 3 bases at J, with 14 bases in the middle. Filled out from reference TRBV7-9 and TRBJ2-7, the complete variable domain reads DTGVSQNPRHKITKRGQNVTFRCDPISEHNRLYWYRQTLGQGPEFLTYFQNEAQLEKSRLLSDRFSAERPKGSFSTLEIQRTEQGDSAMYLCASSDGGVHYEQYFGPGTRLTVT.

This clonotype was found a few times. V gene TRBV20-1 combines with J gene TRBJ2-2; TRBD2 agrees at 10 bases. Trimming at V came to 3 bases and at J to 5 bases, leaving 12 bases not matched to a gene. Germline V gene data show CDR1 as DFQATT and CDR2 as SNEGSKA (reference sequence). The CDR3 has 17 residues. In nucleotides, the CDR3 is TGCAGTGCTAGGGCCGTTCTAGCGGGAGTTAGTACCGGGGAGCTGTTTTTT. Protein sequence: CSARAVLAGVSTGELFF.

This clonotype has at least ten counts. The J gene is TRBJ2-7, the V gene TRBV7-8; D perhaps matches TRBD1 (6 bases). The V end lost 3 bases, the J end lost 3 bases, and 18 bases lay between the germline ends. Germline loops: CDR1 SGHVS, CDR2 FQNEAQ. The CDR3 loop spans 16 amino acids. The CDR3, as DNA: TGTGCCAGCAGCTTCCAGGGGACGAACCTTTACTACGAGCAGTACTTC. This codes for CASSFQGTNLYYEQYF. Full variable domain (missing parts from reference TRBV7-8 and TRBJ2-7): GAGVSQSPRYKVAKRGQDVALRCDPISGHVSLFWYQQALGQGPEFLTYFQNEAQLDKSGLPSDRFFAERPEGSVSTLKIQRTQQEDSAVYLCASSFQGTNLYYEQYFGPGTRLTVT.

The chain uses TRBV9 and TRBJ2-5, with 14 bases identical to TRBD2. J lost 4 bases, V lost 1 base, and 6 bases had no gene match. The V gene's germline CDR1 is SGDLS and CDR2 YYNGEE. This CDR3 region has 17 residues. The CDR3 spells CASSVIGTSGRSETQYF. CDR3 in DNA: TGTGCCAGCAGCGTAATAGGGACTAGCGGGAGATCAGAGACCCAGTACTTC.

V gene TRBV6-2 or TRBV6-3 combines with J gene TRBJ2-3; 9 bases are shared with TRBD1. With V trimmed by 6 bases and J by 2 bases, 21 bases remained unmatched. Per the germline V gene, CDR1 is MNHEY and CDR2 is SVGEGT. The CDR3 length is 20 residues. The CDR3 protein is CASSRIRDRAHGLFTDTQYF. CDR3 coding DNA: TGTGCCAGCAGCAGAATCCGGGACAGGGCTCACGGGTTGTTCACAGATACGCAGTATTTT.

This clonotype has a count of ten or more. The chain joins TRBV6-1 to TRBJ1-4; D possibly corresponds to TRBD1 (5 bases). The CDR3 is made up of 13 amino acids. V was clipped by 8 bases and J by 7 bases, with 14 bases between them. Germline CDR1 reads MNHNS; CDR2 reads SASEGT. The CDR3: CASLEGLAEKLFF. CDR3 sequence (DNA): TGTGCCAGCTTAGAGGGGCTAGCTGAAAAACTGTTTTTT.

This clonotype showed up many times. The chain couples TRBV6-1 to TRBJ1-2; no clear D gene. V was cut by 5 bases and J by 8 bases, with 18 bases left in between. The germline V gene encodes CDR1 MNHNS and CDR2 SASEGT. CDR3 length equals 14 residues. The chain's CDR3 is CASSPVGSVGGYTF. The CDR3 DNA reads TGTGCCAGCAGTCCCGTGGGTTCGGTGGGAGGCTACACCTTC.

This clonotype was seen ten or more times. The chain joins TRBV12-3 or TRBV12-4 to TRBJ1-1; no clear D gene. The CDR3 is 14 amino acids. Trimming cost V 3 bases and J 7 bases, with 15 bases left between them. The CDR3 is CASSFFRMESEAFF. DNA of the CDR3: TGTGCCAGCAGTTTCTTCAGGATGGAGAGTGAAGCTTTCTTT.

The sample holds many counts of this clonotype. The CDR3 loop is CASSLENTEAFF. The DNA for the CDR3 is TGTGCCAGCAGCCTGGAGAACACTGAAGCTTTCTTT. V is TRBV7-9 and J is TRBJ1-1, with no clear D. Germline V gene lookup returns CDR1 SEHNR and CDR2 FQNEAQ (reference sequence). The CDR3 is 12 residues long. The ends were cut back, 5 bases at V and 1 base at J, with 5 bases in the middle.

Here the CDR3 reads CASAGVGGVVNQPQHF. The CDR3 coding sequence is TGTGCCAGTGCGGGGGTAGGGGGGGTGGTCAATCAGCCCCAGCATTTT. The chain uses TRBV6-1 and TRBJ1-5; TRBD1 might be the D (6 bases). Trimming removed 9 bases at V and 3 bases at J, with 21 bases between. There are 16 residues in the CDR3. Looked up from germline, CDR1 is MNHNS and CDR2 is SASEGT.

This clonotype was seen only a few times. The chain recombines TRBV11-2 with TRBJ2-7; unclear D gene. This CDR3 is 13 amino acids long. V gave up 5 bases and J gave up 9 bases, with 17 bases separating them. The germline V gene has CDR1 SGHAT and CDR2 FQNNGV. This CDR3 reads CASSPGFEGWQYF. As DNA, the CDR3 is TGTGCCAGCAGCCCGGGCTTTGAAGGATGGCAGTACTTC.

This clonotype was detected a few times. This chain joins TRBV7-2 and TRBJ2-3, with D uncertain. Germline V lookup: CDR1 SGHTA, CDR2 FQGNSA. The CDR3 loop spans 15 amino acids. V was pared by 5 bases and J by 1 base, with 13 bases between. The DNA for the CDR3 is TGTGCCAGCAGCCCGGGCGGACCCCGCACAGATACGCAGTATTTT. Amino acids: CASSPGGPRTDTQYF.

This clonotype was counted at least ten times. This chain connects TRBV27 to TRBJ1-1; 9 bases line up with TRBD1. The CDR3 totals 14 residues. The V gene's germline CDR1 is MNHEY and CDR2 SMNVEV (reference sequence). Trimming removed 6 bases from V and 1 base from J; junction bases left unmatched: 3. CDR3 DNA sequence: TGTGCCAGCAGGGACAGGGGAGGGAACACTGAAGCTTTCTTT. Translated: CASRDRGGNTEAFF.

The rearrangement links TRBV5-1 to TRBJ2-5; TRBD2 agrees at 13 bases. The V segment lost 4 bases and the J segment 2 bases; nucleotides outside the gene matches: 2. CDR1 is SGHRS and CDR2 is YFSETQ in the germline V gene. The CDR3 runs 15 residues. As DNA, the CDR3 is TGCGCCAGCAGCAAGGGACTAGCGGGACAAGAGACCCAGTACTTC. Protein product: CASSKGLAGQETQYF.

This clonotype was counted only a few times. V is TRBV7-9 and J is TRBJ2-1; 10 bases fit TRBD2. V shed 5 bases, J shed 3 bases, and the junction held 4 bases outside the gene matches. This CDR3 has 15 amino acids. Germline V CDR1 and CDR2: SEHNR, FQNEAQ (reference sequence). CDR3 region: CASSLTSGVYNEQFF. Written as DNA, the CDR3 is TGTGCCAGCAGCCTCACTAGCGGGGTCTACAATGAGCAGTTCTTC.

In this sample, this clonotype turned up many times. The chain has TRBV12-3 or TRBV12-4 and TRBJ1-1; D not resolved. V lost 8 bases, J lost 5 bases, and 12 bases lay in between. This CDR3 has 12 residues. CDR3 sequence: CASQEKVTEAFF. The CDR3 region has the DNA TGTGCCAGCCAGGAGAAGGTTACTGAAGCTTTCTTT.

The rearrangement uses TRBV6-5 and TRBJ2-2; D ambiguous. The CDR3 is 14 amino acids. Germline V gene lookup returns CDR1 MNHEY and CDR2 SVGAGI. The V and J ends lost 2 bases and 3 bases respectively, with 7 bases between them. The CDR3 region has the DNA TGTGCCAGCAGTTACACGGTTGACACCGGGGAGCTGTTTTTT. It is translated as CASSYTVDTGELFF.

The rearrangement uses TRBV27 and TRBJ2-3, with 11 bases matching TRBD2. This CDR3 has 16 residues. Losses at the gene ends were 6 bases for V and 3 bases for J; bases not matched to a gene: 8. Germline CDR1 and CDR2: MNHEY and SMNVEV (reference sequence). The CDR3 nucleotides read TGTGCCAGCAGACTGACGACTAGCGGGATTACAGATACGCAGTATTTT. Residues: CASRLTTSGITDTQYF.